A single sample gave rise to the 16 T cell receptor beta chains below, sequenced in a study of blood T cell repertoires in COVID-19. Sequencing was performed with immunoSEQ multiplex PCR; in TCRdb, only in-frame clones are kept and a portion is missing. Seen here are roughly 360,000 clones, 85% to 90% observed once, and the top ten hold around 0.91%. The sample was PBMCs or T cells enriched from blood (not recorded which). These receptors were obtained from a woman in her thirties with acute COVID-19.

The genes are TRBV9 and TRBJ2-1; 7 nucleotides line up with TRBD1. There are 14 residues in the CDR3. V shed 2 bases and J 6 bases; nucleotides not matched to a gene: 5. From germline, CDR1 is SGDLS and CDR2 YYNGEE. For the CDR3, the DNA is TGTGCCAGCAGCGTGGCTGACAGGGCCAATGAGCAGTTCTTC. Protein product: CASSVADRANEQFF. The whole variable domain, filled in from reference TRBV9 and TRBJ2-1, reads DSGVTQTPKHLITATGQRVTLRCSPRSGDLSVYWYQQSLDQGLQFLIQYYNGEERAKGNILERFSAQQFPDLHSELNLSSLELGDSALYFCASSVADRANEQFFGPGTRLTVL.

The chain uses TRBV3-1 (or the pseudogene TRBV3-2) and TRBJ1-6; D is possibly TRBD1 (5 bases). V dropped 0 bases and J dropped 9 bases, with 15 bases sitting between them. The CDR3 consists of 16 residues. CDR1 and CDR2 (germline): LGHDT, YNNKEL (reference sequence). CDR3 bases: TGTGCCAGCAGCCAAGACCGACGGGGGTTAACTTCACCCCTCCACTTT. This translates into CASSQDRRGLTSPLHF.

The chain uses TRBV18 and TRBJ2-1; perhaps TRBD1 as D (6 bases). The CDR3 runs 18 residues. Per germline, CDR1 KGHSH and CDR2 LQKENI. Trimming took 4 bases from V and 0 from J, leaving 19 bases between them. CDR3 sequence: CASSQNHMGARSYNEQFF. In DNA, the CDR3 is TGTGCCAGCTCACAAAACCACATGGGGGCACGCTCCTACAATGAGCAGTTCTTC.

The rearrangement links TRBV4-1 to TRBJ2-7; 8 bases agree with TRBD2. The CDR3 has 16 amino acids. From germline, CDR1 is MGHRA and CDR2 YSYEKL. The V and J ends lost 0 bases and 3 bases, in that order; junction bases with no gene match: 7. CDR3 DNA: TGCGCCAGCAGCCAAGAGCTGAGCGGGAGCAACTACGAGCAGTACTTC. Translating gives CASSQELSGSNYEQYF.

The rearrangement joins TRBV30 to TRBJ1-5; a possible D gene is TRBD1 (5 bases). This CDR3 is 15 amino acids long. V was shortened by 1 base and J by 0 bases, with 10 bases between the two germline ends. Germline V CDR1 and CDR2: GTSNPN, SVGIG (reference sequence). CDR3 DNA sequence: TGTGCCTGGAGTGCAACAGGATTTAGCAATCAGCCCCAGCATTTT. This translates into CAWSATGFSNQPQHF.

The rearrangement links TRBV7-8 to TRBJ1-6; possibly TRBD1 for D (5 bases). Trimming removed 1 base at V and 7 bases at J, with 8 bases between. The CDR3 has 14 residues. The V gene's germline CDR1 is SGHVS and CDR2 FQNEAQ. The CDR3, as DNA: TGTGCCAGCAGCTTAGTTAAGGGGAATTCACCCCTCCACTTT. Its protein product is CASSLVKGNSPLHF.

This chain uses TRBV4-3 with TRBJ1-1, with D perhaps TRBD1 (5 bases). This CDR3 region has 16 residues. Germline V gene sequence: CDR1 LGHNA, CDR2 YSLEER. V was clipped by 1 base and J by 0 bases, with 12 bases between them. The CDR3 is CASSQVRGTMNTEAFF. CDR3 DNA: TGCGCCAGCAGCCAAGTTAGGGGCACAATGAACACTGAAGCTTTCTTT.

This clone was seen a single time. The chain recombines TRBV18 with TRBJ2-7; 7 nucleotides align to TRBD1. The CDR3 is 16 residues long. From germline, CDR1 is KGHSH and CDR2 LQKENI. J was trimmed by 5 bases and V by 1 base; bases with no gene match: 11. Here the CDR3 DNA reads TGTGCCAGCTCACCACTTTCCCGACAGGGATTCCACGAGCAGTACTTC. This translates into CASSPLSRQGFHEQYF.

The chain joins TRBV21-1 to TRBJ1-1; the listed D gene, TRBD1, was not tested against the DNA. TRBV21-1 is a listed pseudogene. The CDR3 spans 16 residues. CDR3 nucleotides: TGTGCCAGCAGTAACCGGGACAGGGGGATGAACACTGAAGCTTTCTTT. Translation: CASSNRDRGMNTEAFF.

The rearrangement uses TRBV5-8 and TRBJ1-2, with 7 bases matching TRBD1. CDR3 size: 14 residues. J gave up 8 bases and V 1 base, and 8 bases lay outside the gene matches. Germline CDR1 reads SGHTS; CDR2 reads YDEGEE. The CDR3 loop is CASSLMRTGRGYTF. CDR3 in DNA: TGTGCCAGCAGCTTGATGAGGACAGGACGGGGCTACACCTTC. The full variable domain, in which reference TRBV5-8 and TRBJ1-2 provide the parts outside the CDR3, is EAGVTQSPTHLIKTRGQQATLRCSPISGHTSVYWYQQALGLGLQFLLWYDEGEERNRGNFPPRFSGRQFPNYSSELNVNALELEDSALYLCASSLMRTGRGYTFGSGTRLTVV.

The chain employs TRBV18 and TRBJ2-2; a weak D match, TRBD2 (6 bases). The length of the CDR3 is 16 residues. V was shortened by 3 bases and J by 1 base, with 12 bases between the two germline ends. The germline gives CDR1 KGHSH, CDR2 LQKENI. CDR3 residues: CASSPERGGNTGELFF. The CDR3 DNA reads TGTGCCAGCTCACCCGAAAGGGGAGGGAACACCGGGGAGCTGTTTTTT. The full variable domain, in which reference TRBV18 and TRBJ2-2 provide the parts outside the CDR3, is NAGVMQNPRHLVRRRGQEARLRCSPMKGHSHVYWYRQLPEEGLKFMVYLQKENIIDESGMPKERFSAEFPKEGPSILRIQQVVRGDSAAYFCASSPERGGNTGELFFGEGSRLTVL.

The chain links TRBV6-1 to TRBJ2-7; weak D call: TRBD1 (6 bases). The length of the CDR3 is 15 residues. Trimming cost V 1 base and J 2 bases, with 12 bases left between them. CDR1 is MNHNS, CDR2 SASEGT, per germline. The CDR3 coding sequence is TGTGCCAGCAGTGAAGTAGGGCAGGGGACCTACGAGCAGTACTTC. Translated: CASSEVGQGTYEQYF.

V usage is TRBV5-1 and J usage is TRBJ2-5, with D maybe TRBD2 (5 bases). V was cut by 1 base and J by 5 bases, with 9 bases left in between. The CDR3 totals 13 residues. The germline gives CDR1 SGHRS, CDR2 YFSETQ. For the CDR3, the DNA is TGCGCCAGCAGCTTGTTGGGCGGGGAGACCCAGTACTTC. Its protein is CASSLLGGETQYF.

The chain has TRBV24-1 and TRBJ1-2, with a tentative D call TRBD1 (6 bases). Looked up from germline, CDR1 is KGHDR and CDR2 is SFDVKD. Trimming shortened V by 9 bases and J by 5 bases, and 9 bases separated the two germline ends. This CDR3 contains 11 residues. The CDR3 reads CATGTGYGYTF. CDR3 nucleotides: TGTGCCACCGGTACAGGGTATGGCTACACCTTC.

This clone was detected once. The chain carries TRBV6-4 and TRBJ2-2; possibly TRBD2 for D (5 bases). Trimming took 4 bases from V and 6 from J, leaving 12 bases between them. Germline values: CDR1 MRHNA, CDR2 SNTAGT. The CDR3 totals 14 residues. CDR3 DNA: TGTGCCAGCAGTGCACAGCCCGGGGCCGGGGAGCTGTTTTTT. Protein product: CASSAQPGAGELFF.

The chain carries TRBV3-1 (or the pseudogene TRBV3-2) and TRBJ1-1; TRBD1 aligns across 10 bases. CDR1 is LGHDT, CDR2 YNNKEL, per germline (reference sequence). The CDR3 loop spans 15 amino acids. The V gene end was trimmed by 3 bases and the J gene end by 3 bases; junction bases not matched to a gene: 4. The CDR3 spells CASSHGQGVYTEAFF. As DNA, the CDR3 is TGTGCCAGCAGCCACGGACAGGGGGTTTACACTGAAGCTTTCTTT.